The 20 T cell receptor beta chains below all came from one sample that was sequenced in a study of cytomegalovirus exposure and HLA in healthy donors. PCR involved 60 Vbeta and 13 Jbeta primers. The table came from immunoSEQ multiplex PCR; TCRdb's copy has only in-frame clones and leaves some out. The table lists fewer than 250,000 clones, approximately 82% of them singletons. The specimen was PBMCs. These receptors were collected from a man aged 35 to 55 in good health and CMV-seropositive.

This clone was recorded once. The gene calls are TRBV6-4 and TRBJ2-3; D not resolved. V lost 2 bases and J lost 6, with 9 bases in between. Germline V gives CDR1 MRHNA, CDR2 SNTAGT. The CDR3 spans 13 residues. CDR3 in DNA: TGTGCCAGCAGTGACCGAGCCTCCGATACGCAGTATTTT. Protein product: CASSDRASDTQYF.

The V and J genes are TRBV11-2 and TRBJ1-2, with 7 bases aligning to TRBD1. CDR1 is SGHAT and CDR2 is FQNNGV in the germline V gene. Unmatched junction bases numbered 1, after V lost 0 bases and J lost 3 bases. The CDR3 is 14 residues long. The CDR3 region has the DNA TGTGCCAGCAGCTTAGACGGACAGGACTATGGCTACACCTTC. Protein product: CASSLDGQDYGYTF.

On this clone itself: An end of the junction differs from the germline gene, which may be a read error. The genes are TRBV7-9 and TRBJ1-5; D gene unclear. Germline values: CDR1 SEHNR, CDR2 FQNEAQ (reference sequence). This CDR3 is built from 17 residues. In DNA, the CDR3 is TGTTCCAGCAGCTTATGGGTCAATCTCGGGATGGATCAGCCCCAGCATTTT. Its protein is CSSSLWVNLGMDQPQHF.

This clone was detected only a few times. CDR3 loop: CASSLNRGDEQYF. The CDR3 DNA reads as TGTGCCAGCTCACTAAACAGGGGCGACGAGCAGTACTTC. The V gene is TRBV18, the J gene TRBJ2-7; 7 bases agree with TRBD1. CDR3 length: 13 residues. V lost 4 bases, J lost 5 bases, and 5 bases stayed unmatched. Germline V CDR1 and CDR2: KGHSH, LQKENI.

A few counts support this clone. The DNA of the CDR3 is TGTGCCAGCAGTGAAGGGACAGGGGGGGGAGATACGCAGTATTTT. This gives the protein CASSEGTGGGDTQYF. The chain couples TRBV6-1 to TRBJ2-3; TRBD1 matches 10 bases. The CDR3 consists of 15 residues. Germline V gene data show CDR1 as MNHNS and CDR2 as SASEGT. Trimming at V came to 1 base and at J to 5 bases, leaving 3 bases not matched to a gene.

This rearrangement joins TRBV5-1 to TRBJ2-2; tentative D call: TRBD1 (5 bases). Germline V CDR1 and CDR2: SGHRS, YFSETQ. CDR3 length: 12 amino acids. V was cut by 2 bases and J by 7 bases, with 6 bases left in between. CDR3 region: CASSLGDGELFF. The CDR3 DNA sequence: TGCGCCAGCAGCTTAGGGGACGGGGAGCTGTTTTTT.

V usage is TRBV25-1 and J usage is TRBJ2-3; TRBD2 aligns across 10 bases. The CDR3 totals 15 residues. The V segment lost 6 bases and the J segment 5 bases; nucleotides outside the gene matches: 8. CDR1 is MGHDK and CDR2 is SYGVNS in the germline V gene. CDR3 sequence: CASRHSGRYEDTQYF. CDR3 in DNA: TGTGCCAGCAGACATAGCGGGAGGTACGAAGATACGCAGTATTTT.

This clone was seen once. The chain combines TRBV7-3 with TRBJ2-5, with 9 bases that match TRBD1. Germline V gene data show CDR1 as SGHTA and CDR2 as FQGTGA. Trimming took 1 base from V and 5 from J; bases not matched to a gene: 8. The CDR3 runs to 16 residues. CDR3 coding DNA: TGTGCCAGCAGCTTAATTGGGACAGGGTGGGGGGAGACCCAGTACTTC. It translates to CASSLIGTGWGETQYF.

This chain joins TRBV9 and TRBJ2-6, with D possibly being TRBD1 (7 bases). Trimming pared 4 bases from V and 2 bases from J, leaving 16 bases between. Germline CDR1 reads SGDLS; CDR2 reads YYNGEE. This CDR3 has 17 amino acids. CDR3: CASSSPVRGAGANVLTF. In nucleotides, the CDR3 is TGTGCCAGCAGCTCCCCAGTCAGGGGGGCTGGGGCCAACGTCCTGACTTTC.

This clone was observed once. This chain links TRBV19 with TRBJ1-1, with TRBD1 matching 7 bases. The CDR3 is 14 residues long. After removal of 6 bases from V and 11 bases from J, the junction contained 15 bases not matched to a gene. The germline V gene encodes CDR1 LNHDA and CDR2 SQIVND (reference sequence). The CDR3 reads CASRRQGAVIGAFF. CDR3 nucleotides: TGTGCCAGTAGGCGACAGGGTGCTGTTATCGGCGCTTTCTTT. Variable domain in full (rest from reference TRBV19 and TRBJ1-1): DGGITQSPKYLFRKEGQNVTLSCEQNLNHDAMYWYRQDPGQGLRLIYYSQIVNDFQKGDIAEGYSVSREKKESFPLTVTSAQKNPTAFYLCASRRQGAVIGAFFGQGTRLTVV.

V and J are TRBV7-8 and TRBJ2-5; D call uncertain. Germline CDR1 is SGHVS and CDR2 is FQNEAQ. V was clipped by 6 bases and J by 5 bases, with 13 bases between them. The CDR3 is 13 residues long. As DNA, the CDR3 is TGTGCCAGCAGTTATCGGGTGTTCGAGACCCAGTACTTC. It yields the protein CASSYRVFETQYF.

This chain links TRBV5-1 with TRBJ1-3; D gene ambiguous. Trimming took off 3 bases at V and 0 bases at J, with 7 bases between the two ends. Germline V gene lookup returns CDR1 SGHRS and CDR2 YFSETQ. The CDR3 sequence is 14 residues long. The CDR3 sequence is CASSSAGSGNTIYF. As DNA, the CDR3 is TGCGCCAGCAGCTCCGCGGGCTCTGGAAACACCATATATTTT.

The V call is TRBV7-8, the J call TRBJ1-5; 7 bases line up with TRBD1. Trimming at V came to 1 base and at J to 7 bases, leaving 4 bases not matched to a gene. The germline V gene has CDR1 SGHVS and CDR2 FQNEAQ. The CDR3 has 14 residues. DNA of the CDR3: TGTGCCAGCAGCTTAGGACAGGGTACGCAGCCCCAGCATTTT. Its protein is CASSLGQGTQPQHF.

The V and J genes are TRBV6-1 and TRBJ2-1; 12 bases align to TRBD2. The CDR3 is 16 residues long. J lost 6 bases, V lost 2 bases, and 5 bases had no gene match. Germline V lookup: CDR1 MNHNS, CDR2 SASEGT. CDR3 loop: CASSERRTSGTNEQFF. In DNA, the CDR3 is TGTGCCAGCAGTGAAAGGAGGACTAGCGGGACCAATGAGCAGTTCTTC.

V gene TRBV10-3 combines with J gene TRBJ2-7, with TRBD2 matching 11 bases. The V and J ends lost 2 bases and 2 bases, in that order; junction bases with no gene match: 5. The germline V gene has CDR1 ENHRY and CDR2 SYGVKD. The CDR3 length is 16 residues. The CDR3 protein is CAISERGGLAAYEQYF. The CDR3, as DNA: TGTGCCATCAGTGAGCGAGGGGGACTAGCGGCCTACGAGCAGTACTTC.

This chain uses TRBV19 with TRBJ1-4, with unresolved D. Per the germline V gene, CDR1 is LNHDA and CDR2 is SQIVND (reference sequence). Trimming removed 5 bases at V and 4 bases at J, with 11 bases between. This CDR3 has 14 amino acids. The CDR3: CASSSRSDNEKLFF. In nucleotides, the CDR3 is TGTGCCAGTAGTTCACGGTCTGATAATGAAAAACTGTTTTTT.

This clone was recorded only once. The V call is TRBV18, the J call TRBJ2-3, with TRBD2 matching over 7 bases. This CDR3 has 15 amino acids. The ends lost 4 bases at V and 4 bases at J; junction bases unmatched: 8. Germline CDR1 is KGHSH and CDR2 is LQKENI. CDR3 bases: TGTGCCAGCTCACAAGGACTAGAGTTGTCAGATACGCAGTATTTT. Translation gives CASSQGLELSDTQYF.

V is TRBV9 and J is TRBJ2-1, with no clear D. This CDR3 spans 13 amino acids. Germline-derived CDR1 and CDR2 are SGDLS and YYNGEE. V dropped 7 bases and J dropped 3 bases, with 11 bases sitting between them. In DNA, the CDR3 is TGTGCCAGCGCGAGAGTTGGCTACAATGAGCAGTTCTTC. It codes for CASARVGYNEQFF.

The V call is TRBV6-5, the J call TRBJ2-7; 10 bases are a match to TRBD1. This CDR3 region has 15 residues. With V trimmed by 4 bases and J by 1 base, 4 bases remained unmatched. Germline assignment: CDR1 MNHEY and CDR2 SVGAGI. The CDR3 protein is CASSSPGQGSYEQYF. As DNA, the CDR3 is TGTGCCAGCAGTTCCCCGGGACAGGGGTCCTACGAGCAGTACTTC.

This chain connects TRBV2 to TRBJ1-5, with D perhaps matching TRBD1 (6 bases). V was shortened by 2 bases and J by 0 bases, with 14 bases between the two germline ends. The CDR3 has 17 amino acids. Per the germline V gene, CDR1 is SNHLY and CDR2 is FYNNEI. Here the CDR3 reads CASSEQGTLHSNQPQHF. In DNA, the CDR3 is TGTGCCAGCAGTGAACAGGGGACCCTTCATAGCAATCAGCCCCAGCATTTT.